The 20 T cell receptor beta chains in this list originate from one sample, sequenced in a study of T cells in Graves' hyperthyroidism and ophthalmopathy. Amplified TCR beta CDR3 regions derived from RNA transcripts. Researchers ran a first-round RT-PCR on the TCR CDR3 using the HTBI primer set. A single record per CDR3 protein comes from TCRdb applying MiXCR to the multiplex PCR reads. The repertoire consists of around 720,000 distinct CDR3 sequences, with roughly 32% occurring once and the leading ten covering around 30%. The sample was blood. Receptors originate from a woman aged 40-49 years with Graves' hyperthyroidism.

This clonotype has at least ten counts. The genes are TRBV28 and TRBJ2-7; D is uncertain. V dropped 5 bases and J dropped 4 bases, with 6 bases sitting between them. The CDR3 runs 11 residues. Looked up from germline, CDR1 is MDHEN and CDR2 is SYDVKM. The CDR3 loop reads CASSTHYEQYF. CDR3 in DNA: TGTGCCAGCAGTACCCATTACGAGCAGTACTTC.

About this clonotype: Without the conserved terminal phenylalanine or tryptophan, this CDR3 likely stems from a read error. V and J are TRBV4-3 and TRBJ1-3; no reliable D call. The CDR3 sequence is 12 residues long. Germline CDR1 reads LGHNA; CDR2 reads YSLEER. The CDR3 nucleotides are TGCACCAGCAGTTCCTCTGGAAACACCATATATCTT. It specifies CTSSSSGNTIYL.

Here the CDR3 reads CAWSVQGDSNQPQHF. DNA of the CDR3: TGTGCCTGGAGTGTACAGGGGGACAGTAATCAGCCCCAGCATTTT. The chain joins TRBV30 to TRBJ1-5, with 8 nucleotides matching TRBD1. The CDR3 runs to 15 residues. Germline trimming cut 0 bases from V and 4 bases from J; bases unmatched to any gene: 5. CDR1 and CDR2 from the germline V gene are GTSNPN and SVGIG (reference sequence).

The chain is built from TRBV20-1 and TRBJ1-2; no reliable D call. The V and J ends lost 6 bases and 2 bases respectively, with 16 bases between them. Germline CDR1 and CDR2: DFQATT and SNEGSKA (reference sequence). The CDR3 spans 14 residues. The CDR3 coding sequence is TGCAGTGCCACGCGGGAGAGGGAAAACTATGGCTACACCTTC. It is translated as CSATRERENYGYTF.

Ten or more counts support this clonotype. The V gene is TRBV29-1, the J gene TRBJ1-6, with a possible D match to TRBD1 (5 bases). There are 21 residues in the CDR3. Germline lookup yields CDR1 SQVTM and CDR2 ANQGSEA. V lost 3 bases and J lost 5, with 32 bases in between. The CDR3 bases are TGCAGCGTTGATGAACAGGCCCGGGCCCTTCGCCCGAGATTCGATAATTCACCCCTCCACTTT. As protein: CSVDEQARALRPRFDNSPLHF.

This clonotype was counted ten times or more. The genes are TRBV7-9 and TRBJ1-3; TRBD1 matches at 8 bases. Germline values: CDR1 SEHNR, CDR2 FQNEAQ (reference sequence). Losses at the gene ends were 6 bases for V and 0 bases for J; bases not matched to a gene: 7. The CDR3 totals 16 residues. The CDR3 sequence: CASREDRAVSGNTIYF. The CDR3 DNA reads TGTGCCAGCAGGGAGGACAGGGCCGTCTCTGGAAACACCATATATTTT.

The chain couples TRBV6-2 or TRBV6-3 to TRBJ1-2; 7 positions agree with TRBD1. The CDR3 runs 18 residues. Germline CDR1 reads MNHEY; CDR2 reads SVGEGT. The junction had 16 bases not matched to a gene; V was cut back by 3 bases and J by 3 bases. The CDR3 DNA sequence: TGTGCCAGCAGTTATGAAGTCGGGACAGCCCCCCGGGACTATGGCTACACCTTC. Its translation: CASSYEVGTAPRDYGYTF.

The chain employs TRBV29-1 and TRBJ2-5; 11 nucleotides line up with TRBD1. The CDR3 is 14 amino acids. CDR1 is SQVTM and CDR2 is ANQGSEA in the germline V gene. V gave up 3 bases and J gave up 4 bases; unmatched junction bases: 4. The CDR3 reads CSVDGGTGGETQYF. CDR3 DNA: TGCAGCGTTGATGGGGGGACAGGGGGAGAGACCCAGTACTTC.

Comments on this clonotype: Compared with germline, one end of the junction differs, possibly owing to a read error. The CDR3 region has the DNA TGTGCCAGCAGCTTGATGGGGTGGCACACCGGGGAGCTGTTTTTT. This encodes CASSLMGWHTGELFF. This chain joins TRBV5-1 and TRBJ2-2; D gene ambiguous. Germline V gives CDR1 SGHRS, CDR2 YFSETQ. This CDR3 comprises 15 residues.

Only a few counts were recorded for this clonotype. V and J are TRBV24-1 and TRBJ2-2; D unresolved. The CDR3 contains 13 residues. Per germline, CDR1 KGHDR and CDR2 SFDVKD. V was clipped by 2 bases and J by 4 bases, with 4 bases between them. The CDR3, as DNA: TGTGCCACCAGTGATTGGGGCACCGGGGAGCTGTTTTTT. Protein sequence: CATSDWGTGELFF.

The chain uses TRBV7-2 and TRBJ1-4, with 10 bases that match TRBD1. The CDR3 is made up of 15 amino acids. Germline assignment: CDR1 SGHTA and CDR2 FQGNSA. Trimming took 5 bases from V and 5 from J; bases not matched to a gene: 5. The CDR3 region has the DNA TGTGCCAGCAGCGCCCCGGACAGGGGGAATGAAAAACTGTTTTTT. Translation: CASSAPDRGNEKLFF.

This chain joins TRBV29-1 and TRBJ1-3, with D possibly matching TRBD1 (5 bases). The germline V gene has CDR1 SQVTM and CDR2 ANQGSEA. V shed 8 bases and J shed 1 base, with 18 bases lying between them. The CDR3 has 15 residues. This CDR3 is CSLGRGGESGNTIYF. As DNA, the CDR3 is TGCAGCTTGGGTCGTGGAGGGGAGTCTGGAAACACCATATATTTT.

As to this clonotype: With a much larger clone just one base away, this may be a read error. The chain is built from TRBV29-1 and TRBJ2-5, with TRBD1 as a possible D gene (6 bases). CDR3 length equals 14 residues. With 6 bases removed from V and 4 bases from J, the gap between germline ends came to 18 bases. The germline gives CDR1 SQVTM, CDR2 ANQGSEA. In DNA form, the CDR3 reads TGCAGCGTCGGGACATCATCAAGACGAGAGACCCAGTACTTC. It yields the protein CSVGTSSRRETQYF.

The chain recombines TRBV4-3 with TRBJ1-4, with D unresolved. The CDR3 loop spans 14 amino acids. CDR1 and CDR2 from the germline V gene are LGHNA and YSLEER. V shed 2 bases and J shed 8 bases, with 12 bases lying between them. In nucleotides, the CDR3 is TGCGCCAGCAGCCAACTCGGAGTCCGAGAAAAACTGTTTTTT. This gives the protein CASSQLGVREKLFF.

This chain connects TRBV7-2 to TRBJ2-3; 11 bases are a match to TRBD2. The assigned J gene may be wrong: the sequence end matches TRBJ2-7 better. The germline CDR1 and CDR2 sequences are SGHTA and FQGNSA. The CDR3 covers 16 residues. CDR3 sequence reads: CASSSLAGGYTDTQYF. DNA for the CDR3: TGTGCCAGCAGCTCCCTAGCGGGGGGTTACACAGATACGCAGTACTTC.

This clonotype was counted only a few times. The chain joins TRBV19 to TRBJ1-5, with TRBD1 as a possible D gene (5 bases). The CDR3 has 15 amino acids. Germline CDR1 reads LNHDA; CDR2 reads SQIVND (reference sequence). The V end lost 6 bases, the J end lost 4 bases, and 16 bases lay between the germline ends. The chain's CDR3 is CASRIQQAGNQPQHF. Written as DNA, the CDR3 is TGTGCCAGTAGAATTCAACAGGCGGGTAATCAGCCCCAGCATTTT.

This clonotype was found many times. J is TRBJ1-2 and V is TRBV7-2; TRBD1 agrees at 12 bases. V dropped 5 bases and J dropped 7; count of bases not matched to a gene: 14. This CDR3 comprises 17 residues. Germline assignment: CDR1 SGHTA and CDR2 FQGNSA. The CDR3 here is CASSAQPPGTGGVGYTF. In nucleotides, the CDR3 is TGTGCCAGCAGCGCCCAACCCCCCGGGACAGGGGGCGTTGGCTACACCTTC.

This clonotype was seen only once. A much larger clone lies a single base off, so this may be a read error. The V gene is TRBV7-2, the J gene TRBJ1-1; the D is unclear. Germline CDR1 SGHTA, CDR2 FQGNSA. The CDR3 length is 11 residues. V was cut by 3 bases and J by 7 bases, with 6 bases left in between. Here the CDR3 DNA reads TGTGCCAGCAGCTTCTCAGTTGAAGCTTTCTTT. Translation gives CASSFSVEAFF.

The V gene is TRBV4-1, the J gene TRBJ1-2; D remains ambiguous. Trimming pared 3 bases from V and 8 bases from J, leaving 7 bases between. Per the germline V gene, CDR1 is MGHRA and CDR2 is YSYEKL. The CDR3 loop spans 11 amino acids. CDR3 sequence reads: CASSHAQGYTF. The CDR3 DNA sequence: TGCGCCAGCAGCCATGCTCAAGGCTACACCTTC.

This clonotype was detected ten times or more. V is TRBV25-1 and J is TRBJ1-2, with TRBD1 identical over 10 bases. The CDR3 loop spans 17 amino acids. Germline V gives CDR1 MGHDK, CDR2 SYGVNS. Germline trimming cut 3 bases from V and 5 bases from J; bases unmatched to any gene: 12. CDR3: CASSDLTSGTGEYGYTF. CDR3 DNA: TGTGCCAGCAGTGACCTAACTTCCGGGACAGGGGAGTATGGCTACACCTTC.